This T cell receptor beta chain was profiled in a study of T cells after yellow fever vaccination. This clonotype was counted many times. Its antigen is not identified. TCRdb independently ran MiXCR on the 5' RACE reads; one entry per CDR3 protein. This sample carries about 240,000 distinct CDR3 sequences, less than 8.5% of them seen once, and the ten largest clones take about 0.85%. Whole-study findings and limits: FACS-sorted repertoires could contain abundant clonotypes contaminating from the bulk population.

V lost 5 bases, J lost 1 base, and 9 bases stayed unmatched. The CDR3 has 15 amino acids. The germline V gene encodes CDR1 DFQATT and CDR2 SNEGSKA (reference sequence). The chain couples TRBV20-1 to TRBJ2-3; TRBD2 aligns across 7 bases. Source: CD4+ T cells sorted from PBMCs, taken 15 days after the yellow fever booster vaccination. The sequence derives from a man aged 30 to 39 who received the YFV17D yellow fever vaccine. CDR3 sequence reads: CSALRYLAGTDTQYF. The CDR3 DNA is TGCAGTGCTCTGAGGTATCTAGCGGGCACAGATACGCAGTATTTT.